The 8 T cell receptor beta chains below all came from one sample that was sequenced in a study of read filtering for tumor transcriptome and immune sequencing. From 300 to 400 ng of RNA, a library with molecular barcoded alpha/delta and beta/gamma adaptors was made. TCRdb recomputed calls from the reads with MiXCR, one row per CDR3 protein. The profile shows tens of thousands of distinct CDR3 sequences, less than 15% of them singletons. Sequencing was carried out using a population of CD138-negative cells sorted from bone marrow. All receptors derive from a donor aged 40 or older with multiple myeloma.

This clonotype was detected many times. The CDR3 spells CASSQQGVHEQFF. The CDR3 nucleotides read TGTGCCAGCAGTCAACAGGGGGTCCATGAGCAGTTCTTC. The chain employs TRBV2 and TRBJ2-1, with 8 nucleotides matching TRBD1. This CDR3 contains 13 residues. V dropped 5 bases and J dropped 8; count of bases not matched to a gene: 5. The V gene's germline CDR1 is SNHLY and CDR2 FYNNEI.

This clonotype was picked up many times. The chain uses TRBV29-1 and TRBJ2-2; 8 nucleotides line up with TRBD2. Germline V gene data show CDR1 as SQVTM and CDR2 as ANQGSEA. V shed 7 bases, J shed 7 bases, and the junction held 8 bases outside the gene matches. The CDR3 loop spans 13 amino acids. For the CDR3, the DNA is TGCAGCGCCCAAGGACTAGCCGGCGGGGAGCTGTTTTTT. Amino acids: CSAQGLAGGELFF.

This clonotype was counted at least ten times. The V gene is TRBV11-2, the J gene TRBJ2-3, with 10 nucleotides matching TRBD2. This CDR3 has 15 residues. V dropped 5 bases and J dropped 5; count of bases not matched to a gene: 7. Germline CDR1 is SGHAT and CDR2 is FQNNGV. CDR3 bases: TGTGCCAGCAGCCGTGGGGTAGCGGGAGGAGATACGCAGTATTTT. Translation gives CASSRGVAGGDTQYF.

This clonotype was seen at least ten times. CDR3 region: CSAPRDGTASEKLFF. DNA for the CDR3: TGCAGTGCTCCTCGTGATGGGACAGCATCTGAAAAACTGTTTTTT. The genes are TRBV20-1 and TRBJ1-4; 7 bases line up with TRBD1. The V and J ends lost 5 bases and 7 bases, in that order; junction bases with no gene match: 13. The CDR3 contains 15 residues. Looked up from germline, CDR1 is DFQATT and CDR2 is SNEGSKA (reference sequence).

A word on this clonotype: This could be a read error, since a much larger clone is one nucleotide away. The chain joins TRBV11-1 to TRBJ2-5; 9 positions agree with TRBD2. Trimming cost V 11 bases and J 2 bases; bases outside gene matches: 12. Germline V CDR1 and CDR2: SGHAT, FQDESV (reference sequence). This CDR3 has 15 residues. CDR3 amino acids: CACRRGGAWQETQYF. CDR3 coding DNA: TGTGCCTGCCGACGCGGGGGGGCGTGGCAAGAGACCCAGTACTTC. Full variable domain (outside the CDR3, taken from reference TRBV11-1 and TRBJ2-5): EAEVAQSPRYKITEKSQAVAFWCDPISGHATLYWYRQILGQGPELLVQFQDESVVDDSQLPKDRFSAERLKGVDSTLKIQPAELGDSAMYLCACRRGGAWQETQYFGPGTRLLVL.

This clonotype was detected many times. This chain uses TRBV5-6 with TRBJ2-3; D gene uncertain. The CDR3 loop spans 12 amino acids. Per the germline V gene, CDR1 is SGHDT and CDR2 is YYEEEE. V was pared by 0 bases and J by 8 bases, with 7 bases between. The CDR3 nucleotides read TGTGCCAGCAGCTTGGAGACGGGTACGCAGTATTTT. Amino acids: CASSLETGTQYF.

The table lists this clonotype with many counts. The chain joins TRBV18 to TRBJ1-1; no clear D. Trimming cost V 6 bases and J 1 base, with 9 bases left between them. Germline V gene data show CDR1 as KGHSH and CDR2 as LQKENI. This CDR3 spans 13 amino acids. The CDR3 loop reads CASSPLGNTEAFF. The DNA of the CDR3 is TGTGCCAGCTCCCCCCTCGGGAACACTGAAGCTTTCTTT.

This clonotype was detected many times. The DNA for the CDR3 is TGTGCCACTAATCACGCGACAGGGTCGGACAATGAGCAGTTCTTC. It translates to CATNHATGSDNEQFF. This chain joins TRBV24-1 and TRBJ2-1; 7 bases fit TRBD1. The CDR3 extends over 15 amino acids. V lost 10 bases and J lost 5; bases outside the gene matches: 13. Looked up from germline, CDR1 is KGHDR and CDR2 is SFDVKD.